This T cell receptor (beta chain) was recorded in a study of blood T cell repertoires in COVID-19. This clone has a handful of counts. The ends were cut back, 0 bases at V and 4 bases at J, with 16 bases in the middle. CDR1 and CDR2 from the germline V gene are LGHNA and YSLEER. CDR3 length: 18 amino acids. Original processing methods: The authors estimated nucleated cell counts from reference gene primer amplification. Sequencing was performed with immunoSEQ multiplex PCR; in TCRdb, only in-frame clones are kept and a portion is missing. D and trimming come from the DNA, and the V and J calls and clone size come from that table. The sample holds about 150,000 clones, about 90% seen once.

Sequenced material: peripheral blood. The clonotype originates from a human donor in a cohort sampled during active COVID-19. The gene calls are TRBV4-3 and TRBJ1-6; D unclear. CDR3 loop: CASSQDWVWAGYNSPLHF. The CDR3 nucleotides are TGCGCCAGCAGCCAAGATTGGGTGTGGGCAGGTTATAATTCACCCCTCCACTTT.